Given below is one TCR beta chain in context. Its antigen remains undetermined. No per-base quality is available; no much larger clone lies one base away. The data were taken from a study of cytotoxic CD8 clonotypes in ibrutinib-treated CLL (dated by TCRdb to about 2021). Notes on the research overall: The cohort had ten to twelve relapsed/refractory and 15 treatment-naive patients; roughly 18 were IGHV unmutated. Cryopreserved peripheral blood mononuclear cells were collected before treatment, at response, and at either disease progression or sustained remission. On average, each sample had a few hundred thousand productive templates and about 89,000 productive rearrangements. Samples at response were collected after a median of about 12 months of treatment, with a range of about 6 to 40 months. Longitudinal samples were obtainable from about 30% of the roughly 86 participants in the trial. Patients were still on ibrutinib when every remission and progressive disease sample was collected. Partial responses were observed in approximately 24 patients and complete responses in 2; after a median follow-up of 68 months, remission was maintained in some 14 patients and progression was observed in some twelve. General conclusions and limits of the study: Public clonotypes were rare and either shrank or stayed stable during treatment, and the rise in clonality at ibrutinib response reflected expansion of private clonotypes. Clonality increased at ibrutinib response, stayed stable in sustained remission, and fell back toward baseline at progression. Baseline clonality was found to be higher than that of age-matched healthy donors and was strongly correlated with circulating CD8+ T-cell counts. Sampling times were not matched between patients in sustained remission and patients whose disease was progressing, and lymph node repertoires were not examined.

Taken with the paper, the label for time point translates to: about a year on ibrutinib. Approximately 2 micrograms of genomic DNA were extracted from cryopreserved PBMCs for TCR beta library preparation. Longitudinal blood samples from CLL patients on ibrutinib monotherapy underwent high-throughput TCR beta sequencing. The patients took part in an open-label, single-center phase 2 trial of ibrutinib monotherapy. Trimming accounts for 3 bases at V and 4 bases at J, while the number of junction bases matched to no gene is 6. As encoded in the germline V gene, CDR1 is SGHRS while CDR2 is YFSETQ. There are 16 amino acids in the CDR3, from cysteine to phenylalanine inclusive. Only the CDR3 portion is preserved as DNA: 48 bases, with reading frame beginning at the first base. Each clonotype received, on average, about 10x coverage in deep resolution sequencing performed on a MiSeq, where the target depth lay between 1 in 1 million and 1 in 200,000 T cells. The immunoSEQ hsTCRB Kit was used to generate TCR beta libraries. In the source study's methods: The data were analyzed with ImmunoSEQ Analyzer and ImmunoSEQ Data Assistant, and V, D and J gene assignments followed IMGT definitions. Clonality was computed as one minus normalized Shannon entropy of productive rearrangement frequencies, ranging from 0 to 1. Only overrepresented clonotypes making up at least 0.05% of each patient's repertoire were included in the public clonotype analysis. Around 12 age-matched healthy donor repertoires from immuneACCESS were used as controls for clonality. TCRdb retrieved this table from immuneACCESS and kept in-frame rearrangements only. Not all clones are present; in checked studies, unresolved V genes account for under half, and no reason is known for the remainder. V and J calls and clone size follow that table, whereas D and trimming were derived from the DNA. Present in this sample are under 75,000 clones, around 68% of which were seen just once. The ten biggest clones cover 40% to 45% of the sample.

The TCR originated in a human donor with chronic lymphocytic leukemia. The sample in question was PBMCs, obtained after 12 months of ibrutinib treatment. The chain joins TRBV5-1 to TRBJ2-2, with 10 junctional bases fitting TRBD2. The CDR3 reads CASSSLAGVGTGELFF. The DNA sequence reads TGCGCCAGCAGCTCCCTAGCGGGAGTCGGCACCGGGGAGCTGTTTTTT.